Listed here are 32 T cell receptor beta chains from one sample, sequenced in a study of cytomegalovirus exposure and HLA in healthy donors. Amplification used 60 Vbeta primers and 13 Jbeta primers. TCRdb keeps only in-frame clones here, not all; method: immunoSEQ multiplex PCR. This table holds 50,000 to 75,000 clones, 70% to 75% found once. The specimen sequenced was PBMCs. The receptors shown here come from a young man in good health and CMV-seropositive.

The chain has TRBV5-8 and TRBJ1-2; perhaps TRBD1 as D (5 bases). V was pared by 2 bases and J by 1 base, with 12 bases between. This CDR3 region has 15 residues. Germline V gives CDR1 SGHTS, CDR2 YDEGEE. The CDR3 loop reads CASSFPDILNYGYTF. CDR3 DNA sequence: TGTGCCAGCAGCTTCCCGGACATACTTAACTATGGCTACACCTTC. Filled out from reference TRBV5-8 and TRBJ1-2, the complete variable domain reads EAGVTQSPTHLIKTRGQQATLRCSPISGHTSVYWYQQALGLGLQFLLWYDEGEERNRGNFPPRFSGRQFPNYSSELNVNALELEDSALYLCASSFPDILNYGYTFGSGTRLTVV.

The V call is TRBV15, the J call TRBJ2-7; tentatively, D is TRBD2 (5 bases). V was pared by 8 bases and J by 7 bases, with 12 bases between. Germline CDR1 and CDR2: LNHNV and YYDKDF (reference sequence). This CDR3 contains 11 residues. CDR3 amino acids: CATGDYQEQYF. The CDR3 DNA follows: TGTGCCACCGGTGACTATCAAGAGCAGTACTTC.

V is TRBV28 and J is TRBJ2-7; TRBD1 is a possible D gene (6 bases). Germline CDR1 is MDHEN and CDR2 is SYDVKM. Between the trimmed V and J ends, which lost 3 bases and 2 bases, there was a span of 14 bases. The CDR3 covers 15 residues. Here the CDR3 reads CASSFGQGQTYEQYF. CDR3 nucleotide sequence: TGTGCCAGCAGTTTTGGGCAGGGGCAAACCTACGAGCAGTACTTC.

The chain has TRBV7-9 and TRBJ1-1; tentative D call: TRBD1 (6 bases). The CDR3 runs to 17 residues. V lost 5 bases to trimming and J lost 1 base, with 20 bases between them. Per germline, CDR1 SEHNR and CDR2 FQNEAQ (reference sequence). CDR3 amino acids: CASSLFPLTGRNTEAFF. The CDR3 coding sequence is TGTGCCAGCAGCCTCTTCCCCCTGACAGGCAGGAACACTGAAGCTTTCTTT.

Here the CDR3 reads CASILGLFNGYTF. CDR3 in DNA: TGTGCCAGCATCCTCGGGTTGTTCAATGGCTACACCTTC. The rearrangement links TRBV6-1 to TRBJ1-2, with D unresolved. The ends were cut back, 7 bases at V and 6 bases at J, with 15 bases in the middle. CDR1 and CDR2 (germline): MNHNS, SASEGT. The CDR3 consists of 13 residues.

This chain joins TRBV4-2 and TRBJ1-2, with D possibly matching TRBD1 (5 bases). CDR1 LGHNA and CDR2 YNFKEQ come from the germline V gene. V lost 4 bases, J lost 3 bases, and 9 bases lay in between. The CDR3 contains 13 residues. CDR3 DNA sequence: TGTGCCAGCAGCCGAGACAGATACTATGGCTACACCTTC. It specifies CASSRDRYYGYTF.

This clone was picked up a small number of times. The V gene is TRBV18, the J gene TRBJ2-1; 7 bases fit TRBD1. The CDR3 is 16 residues long. Trimming cost V 5 bases and J 0 bases; bases outside gene matches: 7. The V gene's germline CDR1 is KGHSH and CDR2 LQKENI. The CDR3 DNA reads TGTGCCAGCTCAGTTACAGGGGTTAGCTCCTACAATGAGCAGTTCTTC. This translates into CASSVTGVSSYNEQFF.

This chain links TRBV10-3 with TRBJ1-2; D remains ambiguous. CDR1 is ENHRY and CDR2 is SYGVKD in the germline V gene. V lost 7 bases, J lost 3 bases, and 21 bases lay in between. The CDR3 length is 16 residues. CDR3 sequence: CAITPDRPRRDYGYTF. The CDR3 DNA sequence: TGTGCCATCACTCCCGACCGCCCTCGGAGGGACTATGGCTACACCTTC.

The V and J genes are TRBV6-1 and TRBJ1-6; TRBD1 matches at 7 bases. CDR3 length: 13 residues. CDR1 MNHNS and CDR2 SASEGT come from the germline V gene. V shed 3 bases and J 8 bases; nucleotides not matched to a gene: 1. The CDR3 coding sequence is TGTGCCAGCAGTGATACAGGGGATTCACCCCTCCACTTT. It specifies CASSDTGDSPLHF.

This clone turned up a few times. The chain joins TRBV5-1 to TRBJ2-1; D not certain. The CDR3 contains 13 residues. The V gene's germline CDR1 is SGHRS and CDR2 YFSETQ. V gave up 2 bases and J gave up 3 bases, with 6 bases separating them. The CDR3 bases are TGCGCCAGCAGCTTAAACAGCTACAATGAGCAGTTCTTC. This sequence encodes CASSLNSYNEQFF.

This clone was observed a handful of times. The chain recombines TRBV5-1 with TRBJ1-2, with D possibly matching TRBD1 (5 bases). V shed 4 bases and J shed 1 base, with 5 bases lying between them. The CDR3 consists of 12 residues. CDR1 SGHRS and CDR2 YFSETQ come from the germline V gene. CDR3 DNA sequence: TGCGCCAGCAGCAGGGGTAACTATGGCTACACCTTC. The encoded protein is CASSRGNYGYTF.

The sample holds a few counts of this clone. The rearrangement uses TRBV7-8 and TRBJ1-5; no clear D. Germline V CDR1 and CDR2: SGHVS, FQNEAQ. The V end was cut by 2 bases, the J end by 5 bases, with 10 bases between. This CDR3 is built from 14 residues. For the CDR3, the DNA is TGTGCCAGCAGCTTAACCCCGAGAGATCAGCCCCAGCATTTT. This encodes CASSLTPRDQPQHF.

This clone was observed once. This chain connects TRBV28 to TRBJ1-1; tentative D call: TRBD1 (6 bases). This CDR3 region has 13 residues. Trimming stripped 11 bases from V and 0 bases from J, with 13 bases between. Germline CDR1 reads MDHEN; CDR2 reads SYDVKM. The CDR3 nucleotides read TGTGCCTTAGGGGGACCACTGAACACTGAAGCTTTCTTT. This translates into CALGGPLNTEAFF.

The rearrangement uses TRBV7-3 and TRBJ2-2; D perhaps matches TRBD2 (5 bases). The CDR3 is 14 amino acids. Germline V CDR1 and CDR2: SGHTA, FQGTGA. The ends were cut back, 4 bases at V and 5 bases at J, with 11 bases in the middle. The CDR3 region is CASSSLRGTGELFF. The CDR3 DNA is TGTGCCAGCAGCTCCCTCAGAGGGACCGGGGAGCTGTTTTTT.

CDR3 sequence reads: CASSLTGSRTEAFF. Written as DNA, the CDR3 is TGTGCCAGCAGCCTGACAGGGTCGCGGACTGAAGCTTTCTTT. V is TRBV6-5 and J is TRBJ1-1; 7 bases are shared with TRBD1. The ends lost 6 bases at V and 5 bases at J; junction bases unmatched: 9. The CDR3 runs 14 residues. Germline loops: CDR1 MNHEY, CDR2 SVGAGI.

J is TRBJ2-5 and V is TRBV5-1, with D unclear. This CDR3 has 14 amino acids. Trimming pared 0 bases from V and 3 bases from J, leaving 9 bases between. Germline CDR1 is SGHRS and CDR2 is YFSETQ. The CDR3 DNA follows: TGCGCCAGCAGCTTGGGATTAGCTAAAGAGACCCAGTACTTC. The encoded protein is CASSLGLAKETQYF.

This sequence joins TRBV6-1 and TRBJ2-1; D perhaps matches TRBD2 (6 bases). This CDR3 has 13 amino acids. Trimming pared 5 bases from V and 12 bases from J, leaving 17 bases between. Germline V gene sequence: CDR1 MNHNS, CDR2 SASEGT. The CDR3 reads CASSPAGTGVQFF. The CDR3 DNA reads TGTGCCAGCAGTCCCGCGGGGACCGGGGTGCAGTTCTTC.

This clone appeared a few times. V usage is TRBV29-1 and J usage is TRBJ1-3; D gene ambiguous. Germline assignment: CDR1 SQVTM and CDR2 ANQGSEA. The V end lost 7 bases, the J end lost 1 base, and 8 bases lay between the germline ends. CDR3 length equals 12 residues. CDR3 protein: CSGRVSGNTIYF. DNA for the CDR3: TGCAGCGGGAGGGTTTCTGGAAACACCATATATTTT.

By sample share, this clone is medium-sized. The chain is built from TRBV6-4 and TRBJ1-1, with a tentative D call TRBD1 (6 bases). The CDR3 is 13 residues long. Trimming shortened V by 3 bases and J by 1 base, and 6 bases separated the two germline ends. Per the germline V gene, CDR1 is MRHNA and CDR2 is SNTAGT. The CDR3 is CASSEGANTEAFF. CDR3 DNA: TGTGCCAGCAGTGAGGGGGCGAACACTGAAGCTTTCTTT.

Written as DNA, the CDR3 is TGTGCCAGCAGCCTCCCTAAGGGGGAGACAGGGGCTCGGAACACTGAAGCTTTCTTT. It codes for CASSLPKGETGARNTEAFF. The chain couples TRBV14 to TRBJ1-1, with 8 nucleotides matching TRBD1. V shed 4 bases, J shed 1 base, and the junction held 17 bases outside the gene matches. Germline V gives CDR1 SGHDN, CDR2 FVKESK. The CDR3 is made up of 19 amino acids.

By frequency in the sample, this clone is medium-sized (0.01 to 0.1%). The V call is TRBV9, the J call TRBJ2-3, with 8 bases matching TRBD2. The V gene's germline CDR1 is SGDLS and CDR2 YYNGEE. The CDR3 covers 14 residues. The V and J ends lost 3 bases and 6 bases, in that order; junction bases with no gene match: 6. The CDR3 coding sequence is TGTGCCAGCAGCGCGGGGGGGGGAGGGGATACGCAGTATTTT. This sequence encodes CASSAGGGGDTQYF. Using reference TRBV9 and TRBJ2-3 for the parts outside the CDR3, the full variable domain is DSGVTQTPKHLITATGQRVTLRCSPRSGDLSVYWYQQSLDQGLQFLIQYYNGEERAKGNILERFSAQQFPDLHSELNLSSLELGDSALYFCASSAGGGGDTQYFGPGTRLTVL.

The J gene is TRBJ1-2, the V gene TRBV28, with 7 bases identical to TRBD1. Germline V lookup: CDR1 MDHEN, CDR2 SYDVKM. Trimming took 7 bases from V and 8 from J; bases not matched to a gene: 22. CDR3 length: 17 amino acids. The CDR3 loop reads CASTTTTSRDSLWGYTF. In nucleotides, the CDR3 is TGTGCCAGCACCACTACGACGTCCCGGGACAGCCTGTGGGGCTACACCTTC.

V is TRBV6-5 and J is TRBJ1-1; TRBD1 matches 8 bases. Per germline, CDR1 MNHEY and CDR2 SVGAGI. With V trimmed by 2 bases and J by 4 bases, 0 bases remained unmatched. The CDR3 is 13 amino acids. DNA of the CDR3: TGTGCCAGCAGTTACGACAGGGGCACTGAAGCTTTCTTT. Amino acid sequence: CASSYDRGTEAFF.

A single count supports this clone. This chain uses TRBV25-1 with TRBJ2-7, with D possibly being TRBD2 (6 bases). V dropped 6 bases and J dropped 3 bases, with 18 bases sitting between them. The germline V gene encodes CDR1 MGHDK and CDR2 SYGVNS. This CDR3 comprises 15 residues. For the CDR3, the DNA is TGTGCCAGCAGCGTCTTAGGAGGGACGATCTACGAGCAGTACTTC. It specifies CASSVLGGTIYEQYF.

The chain couples TRBV2 to TRBJ2-3; D is ambiguous. The CDR3 length is 11 residues. Germline-derived CDR1 and CDR2 are SNHLY and FYNNEI. Trimming shortened V by 3 bases and J by 7 bases, and 5 bases separated the two germline ends. The CDR3 DNA sequence: TGTGCCAGCAGTGAGTTCAATACGCAGTATTTT. Translated, it gives CASSEFNTQYF.

This clone was detected a few times. V usage is TRBV29-1 and J usage is TRBJ2-5; 9 nucleotides agree with TRBD2. Germline assignment: CDR1 SQVTM and CDR2 ANQGSEA. The CDR3 contains 14 residues. V lost 7 bases, J lost 4 bases, and 10 bases stayed unmatched. As DNA, the CDR3 is TGCAGCGGCACACGGAGCGGGGGGAGAGAGACCCAGTACTTC. Translated, it gives CSGTRSGGRETQYF.

In its sample, this clone was seen a few times. The rearrangement joins TRBV5-6 to TRBJ2-2; D gene ambiguous. Germline loops: CDR1 SGHDT, CDR2 YYEEEE. The V end was cut by 4 bases, the J end by 5 bases, with 15 bases between. CDR3 length: 15 amino acids. CDR3 DNA: TGTGCCAGCAGCGATCCCTTGACAAGGACCGGGGAGCTGTTTTTT. Its translation: CASSDPLTRTGELFF. The variable domain in full, completed from reference TRBV5-6 and TRBJ2-2, reads DAGVTQSPTHLIKTRGQQVTLRCSPKSGHDTVSWYQQALGQGPQFIFQYYEEEERQRGNFPDRFSGHQFPNYSSELNVNALLLGDSALYLCASSDPLTRTGELFFGEGSRLTVL.

The chain couples TRBV5-1 to TRBJ2-3; TRBD2 matches at 8 bases. CDR1 is SGHRS and CDR2 is YFSETQ in the germline V gene. After removal of 3 bases from V and 5 bases from J, the junction contained 11 bases not matched to a gene. The CDR3 extends over 16 amino acids. The CDR3 sequence: CASSSQAGGAGDTQYF. The CDR3 bases are TGCGCCAGCAGCTCCCAGGCCGGGGGGGCAGGAGATACGCAGTATTTT.

The rearrangement uses TRBV5-5 and TRBJ1-1; TRBD1 aligns across 10 bases. CDR3 length: 14 residues. V shed 4 bases, J shed 5 bases, and the junction held 5 bases outside the gene matches. The V gene's germline CDR1 is SGHKS and CDR2 YYEKEE (reference sequence). The CDR3 DNA follows: TGTGCCAGCAGCAGCGGACAGGGGGGAACTGAAGCTTTCTTT. Its translation: CASSSGQGGTEAFF.

This chain uses TRBV4-2 with TRBJ2-1; possible D gene TRBD1, 6 bases. The CDR3 runs 15 residues. Germline V CDR1 and CDR2: LGHNA, YNFKEQ. Deletions cut 2 bases from V and 9 bases from J, with 17 bases between. The CDR3: CASSQSLQGTSEQFF. CDR3 sequence (DNA): TGTGCCAGCAGCCAATCCCTACAGGGAACCAGTGAGCAGTTCTTC.

V and J are TRBV5-4 and TRBJ2-2; D remains ambiguous. Germline V CDR1 and CDR2: SGHNT, YYREEE (reference sequence). This CDR3 region has 15 residues. Trimming removed 0 bases from V and 5 bases from J, with 11 bases in between. As DNA, the CDR3 is TGTGCCAGCAGCTTGGTCCAGTATCGAACCGGGGAGCTGTTTTTT. Translation gives CASSLVQYRTGELFF.

The chain couples TRBV4-2 to TRBJ2-5; the match to TRBD1 covers 11 bases. In germline, CDR1 is LGHNA, CDR2 YNFKEQ. V shed 4 bases, J shed 5 bases, and the junction held 12 bases outside the gene matches. This CDR3 has 17 residues. CDR3 sequence reads: CASSRGLVGQGAETQYF. Written as DNA, the CDR3 is TGTGCCAGCAGCCGAGGCCTGGTCGGACAGGGGGCGGAGACCCAGTACTTC.